This TCR beta chain was found in a study of T cells in Graves' hyperthyroidism and ophthalmopathy (dated by TCRdb to between 2017 and 2020). Some background on the complete study: Peripheral blood samples were taken at initial diagnosis, before any treatment was given. The 100 or so discovery patients were divided at random into training and test sets in a 7:3 ratio. TCR Vbeta CDR3 sequencing of 130 to 150 peripheral blood samples (about 45 ophthalmopathy, 75 to 80 hyperthyroidism and roughly 17 progressor patients) is reported in the paper. After sampling, hyperthyroidism patients received methimazole starting at 30 mg daily, and ophthalmopathy patients received high-dose intravenous methylprednisolone. Prospective prediction of ophthalmopathy was tested in an independent validation cohort consisting of roughly 20 hyperthyroidism patients and about 17 patients who later progressed to ophthalmopathy. The study also compared thyroid tissue and blood T-cell repertoires from about six Graves' hyperthyroidism patients. A discovery cohort of about 96 patients, about 40 with Graves' ophthalmopathy and fewer than 65 with stable Graves' hyperthyroidism, was used to find distinguishing TCR V-J signatures. Paper-wide results and their limitations: Blood samples also contained most of the expanded thyroid clonotypes (frequency above 0.001), which suggests that blood repertoires may reflect thyroid immune responses. A model built on a 13 V-J signature distinguished ophthalmopathy from stable hyperthyroidism, reaching 87.88% sensitivity and about 81% specificity in cross-validation and 80%/75% in testing. No statistical method was used to set the sample size in advance, and investigators knew the group allocation. In validation, the model predicted progression to ophthalmopathy with around 71% sensitivity and around 72% specificity, a median of around 6.6 months before onset.

The junction carries 12 bases between V and J, which are trimmed by 0 bases and 0 bases respectively. The CDR3 goes from the cysteine to the phenylalanine over 15 residues. Solely the CDR3 DNA is kept, with 45 bases framed from the first base. CDR1 and CDR2 are read off the germline V gene (reference sequence) as DFQATT and SNEGSKA. Stable Graves' hyperthyroidism was defined as no progression to ophthalmopathy during 18 months of follow-up. Hyperthyroidism patients were newly diagnosed, with disease duration under 2 months, and aged 18 to 65 years. The study excluded patients with uncontrolled infections, other autoimmune diseases, pregnancy or lactation. Diagnoses relied on clinical symptoms, serum thyroxine and TRAb, thyroid ultrasound and orbital computed tomography. PBMCs were separated from 10 ml of fresh peripheral blood using Ficoll-Paque density gradient centrifugation. Total RNA was extracted with Trizol reagent, and quality was checked on an Agilent 2100 Bioanalyzer.

The sample holds many counts of this clonotype. Its specific antigen is unknown. No base-level quality is on record; no much larger clone is a single base apart. TCR beta CDR3 regions were amplified from RNA transcripts. A first-round RT-PCR of the TCR CDR3 used the HTBI primer set with the Qiagen OneStep RT-PCR kit. A second multiplex PCR round built the libraries, followed by size selection and purification. Libraries were sequenced paired-end with 100 bp reads on an Illumina HiSeq2000. Per the original workflow: SOAPnuke was used to process the raw data, throwing out any read that contained adapters or uncalled bases, had a mean Phred below 15, or lacked an exact constant-primer or identifier match. High-quality paired reads were merged using COPE v1.2.5, and each unique nucleotide sequence was defined as a clonotype. MiTCR v1.1 was used to align clonotypes to the IMGT TRBV, TRBD and TRBJ reference segments. The analysis was restricted to V-J combinations with a frequency above 0.0001, which together covered roughly 99% of the repertoires. The TCS score was defined as the ratio of F50 (clonal expansion) to E x V (chaos), calculated using BLOSUM62-based TCRdist between CDR3 peptides within each V-J. Welch's t-statistics and random forest reduced 500 to 550 V-J features to 13, which were used in a naive Bayes classifier (R e1071). The public reads were quality trimmed at Q25 with fastp and then assembled into clones with MiXCR by TCRdb, keeping productive beta chains. Each entry merges the rows of one CDR3 protein and shows their most common DNA and genes. The V and J calls reflect TCRdb's pipeline rather than the authors' work. This sample comprises around 400,000 distinct CDR3 sequences, roughly 25% of them detected only once. Of the sample, around 79% is held by the ten largest clones.

This receptor chain uses TRBV20-1 and TRBJ2-7, and the D gene may be TRBD1, 7 bases matching. The sequencing sample was made of blood. The sequence was obtained from a man aged 45 to 65 with Graves' hyperthyroidism. The CDR3 protein is CSARDRGTASYEQYF. The nucleotides are TGCAGTGCTAGAGATCGGGGGACAGCCTCCTACGAGCAGTACTTC.